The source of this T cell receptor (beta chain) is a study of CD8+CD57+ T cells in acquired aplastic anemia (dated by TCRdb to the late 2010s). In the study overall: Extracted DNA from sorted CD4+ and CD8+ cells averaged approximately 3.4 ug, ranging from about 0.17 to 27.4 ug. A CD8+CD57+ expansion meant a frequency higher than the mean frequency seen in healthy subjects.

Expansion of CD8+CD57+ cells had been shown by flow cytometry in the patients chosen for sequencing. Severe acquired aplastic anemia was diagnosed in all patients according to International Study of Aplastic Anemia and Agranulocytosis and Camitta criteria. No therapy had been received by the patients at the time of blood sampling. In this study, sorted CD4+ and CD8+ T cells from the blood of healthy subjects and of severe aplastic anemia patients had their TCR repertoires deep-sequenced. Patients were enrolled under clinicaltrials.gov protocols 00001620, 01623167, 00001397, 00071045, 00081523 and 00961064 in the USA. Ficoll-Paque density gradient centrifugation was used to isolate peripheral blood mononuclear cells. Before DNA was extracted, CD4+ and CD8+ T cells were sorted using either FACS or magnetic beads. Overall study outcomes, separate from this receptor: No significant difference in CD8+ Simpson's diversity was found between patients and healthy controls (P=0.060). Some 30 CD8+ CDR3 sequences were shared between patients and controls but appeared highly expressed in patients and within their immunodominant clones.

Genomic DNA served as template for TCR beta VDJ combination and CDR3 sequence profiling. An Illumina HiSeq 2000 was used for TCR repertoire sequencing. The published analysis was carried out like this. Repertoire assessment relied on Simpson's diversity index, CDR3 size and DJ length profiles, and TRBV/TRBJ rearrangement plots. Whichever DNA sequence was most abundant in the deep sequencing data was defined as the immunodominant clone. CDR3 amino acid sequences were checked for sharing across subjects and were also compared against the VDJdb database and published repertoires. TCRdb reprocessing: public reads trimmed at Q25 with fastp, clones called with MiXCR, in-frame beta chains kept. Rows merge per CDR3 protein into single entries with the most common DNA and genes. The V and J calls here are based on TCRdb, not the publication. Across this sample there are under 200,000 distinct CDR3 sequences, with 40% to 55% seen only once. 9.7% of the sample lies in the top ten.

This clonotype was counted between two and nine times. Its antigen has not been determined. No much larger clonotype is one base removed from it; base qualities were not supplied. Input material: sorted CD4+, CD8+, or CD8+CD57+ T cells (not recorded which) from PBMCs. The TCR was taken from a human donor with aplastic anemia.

The DNA reads as follows: TGTGCCAGCAGCTCAGGGACTAGCGGGAGTATTGCATGGCAAGAGACCCAGTACTTC. It translates to CASSSGTSGSIAWQETQYF. The sequence links TRBV11-2 to TRBJ2-5, and TRBD2 aligns with 14 junction nucleotides. Reading the germline V gene gives CDR1 SGHAT and CDR2 FQNNGV. V loses 4 bases at its end and J loses 2 bases; junction bases beyond the gene matches: 12. From its cysteine to its phenylalanine, the CDR3 spans 19 amino acids. Only the CDR3 region is kept as DNA, spanning 57 bases read in frame from base 1.